The 8 T cell receptor beta chains given below trace back to one sample, sequenced in a study of T cells after yellow fever vaccination. TCRdb itself ran the 5' RACE reads through MiXCR, one entry per CDR3 protein. The sample has approximately 330,000 distinct CDR3 sequences; roughly 4% are singletons. Here the sequenced sample was PBMCs, taken 5 days after the yellow fever booster vaccination. All receptors derive from a man between 18 and 29 years old who received the YFV17D yellow fever vaccine.

This clonotype came up a few times. This sequence joins TRBV9 and TRBJ2-2, with 7 bases matching TRBD2. Germline assignment: CDR1 SGDLS and CDR2 YYNGEE. The CDR3 runs 14 residues. V gave up 4 bases and J gave up 4 bases; unmatched junction bases: 4. The DNA for the CDR3 is TGTGCCAGCAGCCCGGGACTATCCACCGGGGAGCTGTTTTTT. Its translation is CASSPGLSTGELFF.

There are a few counts of this clonotype. The chain is built from TRBV5-1 and TRBJ1-2; tentatively, D is TRBD1 (6 bases). Trimming stripped 0 bases from V and 6 bases from J, with 9 bases between. Germline CDR1 and CDR2: SGHRS and YFSETQ. CDR3 length: 13 amino acids. The CDR3 nucleotides are TGCGCCAGCAGCTTGGCACAGGGTGATGGCTACACCTTC. Its protein is CASSLAQGDGYTF.

This clonotype was observed a few times. The gene calls are TRBV7-2 and TRBJ1-2; 9 positions agree with TRBD1. The junction had 5 bases not matched to a gene; V was cut back by 4 bases and J by 5 bases. Germline lookup yields CDR1 SGHTA and CDR2 FQGNSA. This CDR3 has 14 residues. CDR3 loop: CASSSGQGPYGYTF. For the CDR3, the DNA is TGTGCCAGCAGCTCAGGACAGGGGCCATATGGCTACACCTTC. The full variable domain, completed using reference TRBV7-2 and TRBJ1-2, is GAGVSQSPSNKVTEKGKDVELRCDPISGHTALYWYRQSLGQGLEFLIYFQGNSAPDKSGLPSDRFSAERTGGSVSTLTIQRTQQEDSAVYLCASSSGQGPYGYTFGSGTRLTVV.

V gene TRBV7-3 combines with J gene TRBJ1-1; D call uncertain. CDR3 length: 17 amino acids. Germline assignment: CDR1 SGHTA and CDR2 FQGTGA. With 5 bases removed from V and 4 bases from J, the gap between germline ends came to 23 bases. The DNA of the CDR3 is TGTGCCAGCAGCGTACCGACTGACAAAATAGGGTGCACTGAAGCTTTCTTT. Protein product: CASSVPTDKIGCTEAFF.

The chain couples TRBV7-9 to TRBJ1-2; no definite D call. The CDR3 totals 14 residues. Germline V gene data show CDR1 as SEHNR and CDR2 as FQNEAQ (reference sequence). Trimming pared 8 bases from V and 6 bases from J, leaving 19 bases between. The CDR3: CASSRLLIGHGYTF. Written as DNA, the CDR3 is TGTGCCAGCTCCCGCCTGCTTATCGGTCATGGCTACACCTTC.

A few counts support this clonotype. This chain links TRBV19 with TRBJ2-1, with D perhaps TRBD2 (5 bases). The germline V gene encodes CDR1 LNHDA and CDR2 SQIVND (reference sequence). The CDR3 has 13 amino acids. V lost 4 bases and J lost 6, with 10 bases in between. Here the CDR3 reads CASSTGGLNEQFF. CDR3 nucleotide sequence: TGTGCCAGTAGTACAGGAGGCCTCAATGAGCAGTTCTTC.

The chain recombines TRBV12-3 or TRBV12-4 with TRBJ2-5, with 8 bases lining up with TRBD2. The CDR3 loop spans 22 amino acids. V was clipped by 7 bases and J by 5 bases; unmatched bases: 33. The CDR3: CASTPLRGGLIKPPDRIETQYF. The CDR3 DNA follows: TGTGCCAGCACCCCGCTTCGGGGGGGCCTGATTAAGCCCCCCGACAGGATTGAGACCCAGTACTTC.

This chain connects TRBV7-9 to TRBJ1-2; TRBD1 is a possible D gene (6 bases). V was trimmed by 4 bases and J by 2 bases, leaving 17 bases between them. Germline CDR1 reads SEHNR; CDR2 reads FQNEAQ (reference sequence). The CDR3 sequence is 16 residues long. CDR3 nucleotide sequence: TGTGCCAGCAGCTCCGGAGTGGACAGACTCAACTATGGCTACACCTTC. Residues: CASSSGVDRLNYGYTF.